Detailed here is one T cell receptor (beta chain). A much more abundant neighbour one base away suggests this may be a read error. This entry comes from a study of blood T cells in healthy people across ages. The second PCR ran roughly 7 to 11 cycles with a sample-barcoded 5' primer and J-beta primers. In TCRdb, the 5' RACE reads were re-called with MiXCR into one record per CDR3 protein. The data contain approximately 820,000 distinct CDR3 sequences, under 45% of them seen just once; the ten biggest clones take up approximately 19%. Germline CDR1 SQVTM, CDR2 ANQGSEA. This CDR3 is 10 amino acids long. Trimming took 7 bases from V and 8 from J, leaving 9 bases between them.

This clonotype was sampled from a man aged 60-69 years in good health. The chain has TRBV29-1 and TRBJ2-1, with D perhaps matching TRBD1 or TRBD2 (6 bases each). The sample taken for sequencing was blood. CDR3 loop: CSGRGDEQFF. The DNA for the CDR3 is TGCAGCGGTAGGGGGGATGAGCAGTTCTTC.